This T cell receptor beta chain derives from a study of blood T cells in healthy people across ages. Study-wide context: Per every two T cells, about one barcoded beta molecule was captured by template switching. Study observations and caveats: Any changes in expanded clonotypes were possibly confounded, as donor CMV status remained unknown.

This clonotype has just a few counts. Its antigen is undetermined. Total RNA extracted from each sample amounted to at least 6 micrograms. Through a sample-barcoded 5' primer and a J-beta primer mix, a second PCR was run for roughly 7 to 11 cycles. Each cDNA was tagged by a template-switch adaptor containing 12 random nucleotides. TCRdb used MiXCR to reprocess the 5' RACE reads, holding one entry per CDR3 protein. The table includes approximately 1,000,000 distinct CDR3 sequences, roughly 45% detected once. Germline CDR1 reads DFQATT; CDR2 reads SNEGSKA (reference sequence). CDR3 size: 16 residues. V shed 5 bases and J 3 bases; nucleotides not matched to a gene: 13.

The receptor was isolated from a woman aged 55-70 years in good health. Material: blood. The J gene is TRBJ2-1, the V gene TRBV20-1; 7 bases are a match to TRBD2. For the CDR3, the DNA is TGCAGTGCTCATACCACCGGGACTACGAACTACAATGAGCAGTTCTTC. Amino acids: CSAHTTGTTNYNEQFF.